This T cell receptor (beta chain) was identified in a study of blood T cell repertoires in COVID-19. Turning to the study itself: Samples of COVID-19 (acute and convalescent) were obtained from the United States, Italy and Spain. PBMCs, B-cell-depleted T cells, or T cells were the source of the cDNA or gDNA that made up the material.

Original methodology: Reference gene primer amplification gave estimated nucleated cell counts. TCRdb's copy holds only in-frame clones and misses some; the assay was immunoSEQ multiplex PCR. V and J calls and clone size follow that table, whereas D and trimming were derived from the DNA. This table has approximately 200,000 clones, 70% to 90% appearing once. CDR1 is LNHDA and CDR2 is SQIVND in the germline V gene (reference sequence). CDR3 size: 13 residues. Deletions cut 11 bases from V and 0 bases from J, with 11 bases between. This TCR was sampled from a woman aged 45-59 years with acute or convalescent COVID-19. Sequencing used peripheral blood. V gene TRBV19 combines with J gene TRBJ1-3, with D perhaps TRBD1 (5 bases). CDR3 sequence: CAHTGGSGNTIYF. The CDR3 nucleotides read TGTGCCCATACGGGGGGCTCTGGAAACACCATATATTTT.